This T cell receptor (beta chain) was identified during a study of blood T cell repertoires in COVID-19. The method was immunoSEQ multiplex PCR; TCRdb's version includes in-frame clones alone and lacks a portion of them. The top ten clones hold approximately 1.8% of a sample with a few hundred thousand clones, approximately 82% of them seen once. This clone has more than one count but fewer than ten. The CDR3 is 19 residues long. The trim removed 3 bases at V and 0 bases at J, leaving 7 bases unmatched. Germline V gene sequence: CDR1 LGHDT, CDR2 YNNKEL (reference sequence). The source material was peripheral blood. The J gene is TRBJ2-2, the V gene TRBV3-1 (or the pseudogene TRBV3-2); TRBD2 agrees at 13 bases. The clonotype was recovered from a man younger than 40 who had recovered from COVID-19. CDR3 residues: CASSHGATSGGTNTGELFF. For the CDR3, the DNA is TGTGCCAGCAGCCATGGGGCGACTAGCGGGGGGACGAACACCGGGGAGCTGTTTTTT.